The entry below describes one T cell receptor beta chain. Treatment of the sample: roughly 20 received Ad26.COV2.S at low or high dose, single or two shots; a few received placebo; per-sample allocation not given. Samples were taken on day 63 after the first vaccine or placebo injection. This entry comes from a study of Ad26.COV2.S vaccination and SARS-CoV-2 variants. Clones were read by immunoSEQ multiplex PCR, and TCRdb kept only the in-frame ones, dropping some. The table has roughly 320,000 clones, 70% to 90% seen once; the top ten hold more than 1.5%. This CDR3 spans 16 amino acids. The germline CDR1 and CDR2 sequences are KGHSH and LQKENI. V gave up 0 bases and J gave up 3 bases, with 12 bases separating them.

Sample: peripheral blood, taken in a trial of Ad26.COV2.S vaccine versus placebo. The chain joins TRBV18 to TRBJ1-5; D possibly corresponds to TRBD1 (5 bases). The source is a person aged 18-60 years who received the Ad26.COV2.S COVID-19 vaccine or a placebo. The CDR3 nucleotides are TGTGCCAGCTCACCACCTAATGGGGGGAACAATCAGCCCCAGCATTTT. It specifies CASSPPNGGNNQPQHF.